Each of the 31 T cell receptor beta chains below was sequenced from the same sample in a study of T cells in Graves' hyperthyroidism and ophthalmopathy. RNA transcripts were the template for amplifying TCR beta CDR3 regions. HTBI primers were the set used in a first-round RT-PCR of the TCR CDR3. TCRdb analysed the multiplex PCR reads with MiXCR anew, one entry per CDR3 protein. The table lists 640,000 or so distinct CDR3 sequences, 14% of them singletons. The specimen was blood. Receptors were obtained from a woman aged 18-29 years with Graves' ophthalmopathy.

V is TRBV11-2 and J is TRBJ2-7, with 8 nucleotides matching TRBD1. V lost 1 base and J lost 2; bases outside the gene matches: 1. Germline values: CDR1 SGHAT, CDR2 FQNNGV. CDR3 length: 14 residues. DNA of the CDR3: TGTGCCAGCAGCTTAGGACAGGGGCCCTACGAGCAGTACGTC. It encodes CASSLGQGPYEQYV.

This sequence joins TRBV29-1 and TRBJ2-7; D not certain. V dropped 4 bases and J dropped 5 bases, with 9 bases sitting between them. Germline CDR1 is SQVTM and CDR2 is ANQGSEA. The CDR3 sequence is 11 residues long. The CDR3 nucleotides are TGCAGCGTTGTTTTGGGGAACGAGCAGTACTTC. Translating it yields CSVVLGNEQYF.

This clonotype was counted at least ten times. The chain is built from TRBV20-1 and TRBJ2-5; 10 bases map to TRBD1. Germline values: CDR1 DFQATT, CDR2 SNEGSKA (reference sequence). The CDR3 sequence is 14 residues long. The V segment lost 4 bases and the J segment 3 bases; nucleotides outside the gene matches: 5. The CDR3, as DNA: TGCAGTGCTAAGATAGGGACAGGGGAAGAGACCCAGTACTTC. Its protein is CSAKIGTGEETQYF.

The chain couples TRBV19 to TRBJ2-1; 8 bases align to TRBD2. The CDR3 is 14 amino acids. The germline V gene encodes CDR1 LNHDA and CDR2 SQIVND (reference sequence). Germline trimming cut 3 bases from V and 14 bases from J; bases unmatched to any gene: 12. The CDR3 region is CASSIGIAGRRKFF. The CDR3 DNA reads as TGTGCCAGTAGTATCGGTATAGCGGGACGCCGGAAGTTCTTC.

This clonotype was picked up many times. The rearrangement links TRBV29-1 to TRBJ2-1; the D gene could be TRBD1 or TRBD2 (5 bases each). The CDR3 has 16 amino acids. Trimming stripped 4 bases from V and 3 bases from J, with 19 bases between. CDR1 is SQVTM, CDR2 ANQGSEA, per germline. The CDR3: CSVGGRQSGGYNEQFF. The CDR3 DNA sequence: TGCAGCGTTGGGGGGAGACAGTCAGGAGGCTACAATGAGCAGTTCTTC.

There are a few counts of this clonotype. The gene calls are TRBV27 and TRBJ2-7, with 7 bases fitting TRBD2. Trimming took 5 bases from V and 0 from J; bases not matched to a gene: 10. The CDR3 has 16 amino acids. Germline CDR1 is MNHEY and CDR2 is SMNVEV (reference sequence). The CDR3 DNA reads as TGTGCCAGCAGTGGGGGGGAACAGGCCTTCTCCTACGAGCAGTACTTC. It codes for CASSGGEQAFSYEQYF.

This clonotype occurred many times. The chain has TRBV13 and TRBJ1-2, with D maybe TRBD1 (6 bases). Germline V gene data show CDR1 as PRHDT and CDR2 as FYEKMQ (reference sequence). V was trimmed by 5 bases and J by 4 bases, leaving 14 bases between them. CDR3 length: 14 residues. The CDR3 loop reads CASSLRGASYGYTF. CDR3 DNA sequence: TGTGCCAGCAGCCTTCGGGGGGCGAGCTATGGCTACACCTTC.

This clonotype was recorded at least ten times. The J gene is TRBJ2-7, the V gene TRBV6-2 or TRBV6-3; D gene unclear. V gave up 6 bases and J gave up 0 bases, with 15 bases separating them. Per germline, CDR1 MNHEY and CDR2 SVGEGT. CDR3 size: 15 residues. For the CDR3, the DNA is TGTGCCAGCAGCCGAGCCAGTCCGGGCTCCTACGAGCAGTACTTC. Protein sequence: CASSRASPGSYEQYF.

This clonotype was observed many times. The chain joins TRBV10-1 to TRBJ1-5; D is unclear. This CDR3 contains 14 residues. The germline CDR1 and CDR2 sequences are WNHNN and SYGVQD (reference sequence). The germline V and J ends were trimmed by 5 bases and 5 bases, with 13 bases remaining between them. CDR3 loop: CASSLQPTYQPQHF. The CDR3, as DNA: TGCGCCAGCAGTTTGCAGCCTACCTATCAGCCCCAGCATTTT.

The rearrangement joins TRBV13 to TRBJ1-2; tentative D call: TRBD1 (5 bases). The CDR3 length is 16 residues. The V gene's germline CDR1 is PRHDT and CDR2 FYEKMQ (reference sequence). With 0 bases removed from V and 8 bases from J, the gap between germline ends came to 19 bases. The DNA for the CDR3 is TGTGCCAGCAGCTTAGGGAGGGACGGAAGATTGAGAGGCTACACCTTC. Translation gives CASSLGRDGRLRGYTF. Together with reference TRBV13 and TRBJ1-2, the CDR3 gives the full variable domain: AAGVIQSPRHLIKEKRETATLKCYPIPRHDTVYWYQQGPGQDPQFLISFYEKMQSDKGSIPDRFSAQQFSDYHSELNMSSLELGDSALYFCASSLGRDGRLRGYTFGSGTRLTVV.

This clonotype was found many times. This chain uses TRBV6-2 or TRBV6-3 with TRBJ2-7, with a possible D match to TRBD2 (5 bases). Germline lookup yields CDR1 MNHEY and CDR2 SVGEGT. Trimming cost V 6 bases and J 7 bases, with 16 bases left between them. This CDR3 comprises 13 residues. Here the CDR3 DNA reads TGTGCCAGCAGGCACGGGGTTGGTGAAGAGCAGTACTTC. It codes for CASRHGVGEEQYF.

This clonotype was recorded at least ten times. This chain uses TRBV11-1 with TRBJ2-1; D is unclear. Trimming left V 5 bases short and J 0 bases short, with 14 bases between. CDR1 and CDR2 (germline): SGHAT, FQDESV (reference sequence). The CDR3 extends over 16 amino acids. CDR3 nucleotide sequence: TGTGCCAGCAGCACGTGGTCACAAAGCTCCTACAATGAGCAGTTCTTC. Its translation is CASSTWSQSSYNEQFF.

This clonotype was detected many times. This sequence joins TRBV7-9 and TRBJ2-5, with D unresolved. CDR1 is SEHNR and CDR2 is FQNEAQ in the germline V gene (reference sequence). This CDR3 has 15 amino acids. Trimming pared 1 base from V and 5 bases from J, leaving 14 bases between. DNA of the CDR3: TGTGCCAGCAGCTTAGGGGCAGTTGCACCGGAGACCCAGTACTTC. Its translation: CASSLGAVAPETQYF. The variable domain in full, completed from reference TRBV7-9 and TRBJ2-5, reads DTGVSQNPRHKITKRGQNVTFRCDPISEHNRLYWYRQTLGQGPEFLTYFQNEAQLEKSRLLSDRFSAERPKGSFSTLEIQRTEQGDSAMYLCASSLGAVAPETQYFGPGTRLLVL.

The chain links TRBV20-1 to TRBJ1-1; the D gene is possibly TRBD1 (6 bases). Germline V gene sequence: CDR1 DFQATT, CDR2 SNEGSKA (reference sequence). Trimming pared 3 bases from V and 1 base from J, leaving 12 bases between. There are 14 residues in the CDR3. The CDR3 DNA follows: TGCAGTGCTAGCAGGGGCAGGGAGAACACTGAAGCTTTCTTT. Protein: CSASRGRENTEAFF.

This clonotype was seen at least ten times. V and J are TRBV29-1 and TRBJ1-1; TRBD1 aligns across 7 bases. The CDR3 has 15 residues. Unmatched junction bases numbered 8, after V lost 1 base and J lost 3 bases. Germline assignment: CDR1 SQVTM and CDR2 ANQGSEA. CDR3 loop: CSVEGRGGADTEAFF. The DNA of the CDR3 is TGCAGCGTTGAAGGTCGAGGGGGCGCGGACACTGAAGCTTTCTTT.

This clonotype has a handful of counts. CDR3: CASSPRMASGTFGEQFF. The CDR3 DNA reads as TGTGCCAGCTCACCACGGATGGCTAGCGGGACGTTCGGTGAGCAGTTCTTC. This rearrangement joins TRBV9 to TRBJ2-1, with 9 bases fitting TRBD2. Unmatched junction bases numbered 20, after V lost 7 bases and J lost 9 bases. CDR1 and CDR2 (germline): SGDLS, YYNGEE. The CDR3 has 17 amino acids.

This clonotype was observed many times. This rearrangement joins TRBV2 to TRBJ2-7, with TRBD2 as a possible D gene (6 bases). The V end was cut by 5 bases, the J end by 5 bases, with 16 bases between. This CDR3 is built from 14 residues. From germline, CDR1 is SNHLY and CDR2 FYNNEI. CDR3 sequence: CASSPARGGDEQYF. The CDR3 DNA reads as TGTGCCAGCAGTCCCGCGCGGGGCGGGGACGAGCAGTACTTC.

Worth noting for this clonotype: Lacking the conserved final phenylalanine or tryptophan, this CDR3 likely reflects a read error. The gene calls are TRBV5-1 and TRBJ1-1; the D is unclear. The V and J ends lost 4 bases and 5 bases respectively, with 15 bases between them. Germline CDR1 and CDR2: SGHRS and YFSETQ. This CDR3 contains 14 residues. This CDR3 reads CASSMEVVGTEAFL. CDR3 sequence (DNA): TGCGCCAGCAGCATGGAGGTAGTTGGGACTGAAGCTTTCCTT.

On this clonotype itself: Given the absence of the conserved phenylalanine or tryptophan at the CDR3 end, a read error is likely. This chain links TRBV24-1 with TRBJ2-1, with TRBD1 matching 7 bases. Germline CDR1 is KGHDR and CDR2 is SFDVKD. CDR3 length: 15 residues. V dropped 3 bases and J dropped 0; count of bases not matched to a gene: 1. CDR3 loop: CATSDGDSSYNEQFS. CDR3 DNA: TGTGCCACCAGTGATGGGGACAGCTCCTACAATGAGCAGTTCTCC.

V gene TRBV27 combines with J gene TRBJ2-1; possible D gene TRBD2, 5 bases. Trimming took 3 bases from V and 2 from J, leaving 11 bases between them. Germline CDR1 is MNHEY and CDR2 is SMNVEV (reference sequence). The CDR3 spans 15 residues. Written as DNA, the CDR3 is TGTGCCAGCAGTTTCCGGACTGGGACCTACAATGAGCAGTTCTTC. It yields the protein CASSFRTGTYNEQFF.

Ten or more counts support this clonotype. At one of its ends the junction is not consistent with the germline gene, which may arise from a read error. The rearrangement uses TRBV12-3 or TRBV12-4 and TRBJ2-7, with TRBD1 identical over 7 bases. The CDR3 is 16 residues long. This CDR3 reads CASSPSYRGADYKQYF. CDR3 sequence (DNA): TGTGCCAGCAGTCCCTCGTACAGGGGCGCAGACTACAAGCAGTACTTC.

This clonotype was detected many times. The chain carries TRBV20-1 and TRBJ2-7; D not certain. The V and J ends lost 1 base and 4 bases respectively, with 20 bases between them. From germline, CDR1 is DFQATT and CDR2 SNEGSKA (reference sequence). The CDR3 is 16 amino acids. CDR3 sequence (DNA): TGCAGTGCTAGAGTCCCGAACGTGGCCTCACCTTACGAGCAGTACTTC. Protein product: CSARVPNVASPYEQYF.

This clonotype was counted many times. This chain connects TRBV11-2 to TRBJ1-2; 9 bases map to TRBD1. Looked up from germline, CDR1 is SGHAT and CDR2 is FQNNGV. The CDR3 totals 15 residues. Germline trimming cut 1 base from V and 2 bases from J; bases unmatched to any gene: 2. The CDR3 DNA sequence: TGTGCCAGCAGCTTAGGGGACAGGGTCAACTATGGCTACACCTTC. Translation: CASSLGDRVNYGYTF.

On this clonotype itself: A much more abundant neighbour one base away suggests this may be a read error. The chain carries TRBV6-1 and TRBJ1-4; unclear D gene. Germline values: CDR1 MNHNS, CDR2 SASEGT. The CDR3 consists of 11 residues. V lost 6 bases and J lost 3, with 2 bases in between. The CDR3 here is CASRANEKLFF. The CDR3, as DNA: TGTGCCAGCAGGGCTAATGAAAAACTGTTTTTT.

This sequence joins TRBV20-1 and TRBJ2-3; 16 nucleotides align to TRBD2. V gave up 8 bases and J gave up 1 base; unmatched junction bases: 15. The length of the CDR3 is 19 residues. The germline gives CDR1 DFQATT, CDR2 SNEGSKA (reference sequence). CDR3 protein: CSWKGAPGLAGGGTDTQYF. In DNA, the CDR3 is TGCAGTTGGAAAGGCGCCCCGGGACTAGCGGGAGGGGGCACAGATACGCAGTATTTT.

This clonotype came up many times. V gene TRBV11-2 combines with J gene TRBJ2-1, with D possibly called TRBD1 or TRBD2 (5 bases each). V dropped 5 bases and J dropped 5 bases, with 13 bases sitting between them. Germline loops: CDR1 SGHAT, CDR2 FQNNGV. The CDR3 spans 14 residues. CDR3 sequence (DNA): TGTGCCAGCAGCCCCGACGGGGCCCACAATGAGCAGTTCTTC. Translated: CASSPDGAHNEQFF.

This clonotype was counted at least ten times. V gene TRBV20-1 combines with J gene TRBJ2-3; 8 nucleotides agree with TRBD2. The CDR3 loop spans 15 amino acids. V shed 6 bases and J 2 bases; nucleotides not matched to a gene: 10. The germline CDR1 and CDR2 sequences are DFQATT and SNEGSKA (reference sequence). The DNA for the CDR3 is TGCAGTGCAAGACGGCGGGAGGCCCCCACAGATACGCAGTATTTT. Protein product: CSARRREAPTDTQYF.

This clonotype has a handful of counts. The CDR3 DNA reads TGTGCCAGCAGCTCTACTCTAGCGCCGAGCTCCTACGAGCAGTACTTC. Residues: CASSSTLAPSSYEQYF. This chain connects TRBV7-6 to TRBJ2-7, with D maybe TRBD2 (6 bases). The CDR3 sequence is 16 residues long. Deletions cut 4 bases from V and 0 bases from J, with 16 bases between. CDR1 and CDR2 from the germline V gene are SGHVS and FNYEAQ.

This clonotype has more than one count but fewer than ten. The rearrangement uses TRBV29-1 and TRBJ2-7; either TRBD1 or TRBD2 may supply D (5 bases each). V was shortened by 5 bases and J by 5 bases, with 25 bases between the two germline ends. The CDR3 totals 16 residues. Germline V lookup: CDR1 SQVTM, CDR2 ANQGSEA. The CDR3 spells CSVSVPLRDPRDEQYF. DNA of the CDR3: TGCAGCGTTAGTGTCCCTCTAAGGGACCCCAGAGACGAGCAGTACTTC.

This clonotype occurred a few times. This chain connects TRBV29-1 to TRBJ2-3, with a tentative D call TRBD2 (6 bases). Trimming took off 6 bases at V and 3 bases at J, with 19 bases between the two ends. CDR1 is SQVTM, CDR2 ANQGSEA, per germline. The CDR3 contains 15 residues. The CDR3 DNA sequence: TGCAGCGTGGGATTAGCGGAGTTGGGGACAGATACGCAGTATTTT. Protein: CSVGLAELGTDTQYF.

In nucleotides, the CDR3 is TGTGCCAGCTCACTGTACACTGCAGGACAGGCGAATGAAAAACTGTTTTTT. This encodes CASSLYTAGQANEKLFF. The chain joins TRBV18 to TRBJ1-4; TRBD1 matches at 7 bases. Losses at the gene ends were 4 bases for V and 5 bases for J; bases not matched to a gene: 13. The CDR3 is made up of 17 amino acids. Germline V CDR1 and CDR2: KGHSH, LQKENI.